This T cell receptor beta chain was captured by sequencing in a study of graft-versus-host responses after intestinal transplantation. Overall study: Once they had received anti-thymocyte globulin induction, all recipients took tacrolimus and steroids for approximately 3 years. The study's findings and limits: GvH clones were found in recipient marrow; some appeared first in ileum or blood. Allografts from individuals with graft-donor T cell macrochimerism displayed high graft-versus-host to host-versus-graft clonal ratios.

This clone has only a few counts. Antigen specificity is unknown. This sample includes further DNA sequences coding for the same CDR3. Post-transplant marrow was drawn from the posterior iliac crest or another site. Germline CDR1 and CDR2: SGHDN and FVKESK. V lost 3 bases, J lost 3 bases, and 6 bases lay in between. This CDR3 comprises 12 residues. Sequenced by immunoSEQ multiplex PCR; TCRdb stores in-frame clones only, minus some. The data show some 70,000 clones, with 80% to 95% seen just once and 6.5% to 8.5% held by the top ten. The receptor's source is a human patient who received an intestinal transplant, so some T cells may come from the graft donor. The source was bone marrow, collected roughly 110 weeks after intestinal transplantation. This chain joins TRBV14 and TRBJ2-7; D call uncertain. CDR3 in DNA: TGTGCCAGCAGCCATTATAACTACGAGCAGTACTTC. Protein product: CASSHYNYEQYF.